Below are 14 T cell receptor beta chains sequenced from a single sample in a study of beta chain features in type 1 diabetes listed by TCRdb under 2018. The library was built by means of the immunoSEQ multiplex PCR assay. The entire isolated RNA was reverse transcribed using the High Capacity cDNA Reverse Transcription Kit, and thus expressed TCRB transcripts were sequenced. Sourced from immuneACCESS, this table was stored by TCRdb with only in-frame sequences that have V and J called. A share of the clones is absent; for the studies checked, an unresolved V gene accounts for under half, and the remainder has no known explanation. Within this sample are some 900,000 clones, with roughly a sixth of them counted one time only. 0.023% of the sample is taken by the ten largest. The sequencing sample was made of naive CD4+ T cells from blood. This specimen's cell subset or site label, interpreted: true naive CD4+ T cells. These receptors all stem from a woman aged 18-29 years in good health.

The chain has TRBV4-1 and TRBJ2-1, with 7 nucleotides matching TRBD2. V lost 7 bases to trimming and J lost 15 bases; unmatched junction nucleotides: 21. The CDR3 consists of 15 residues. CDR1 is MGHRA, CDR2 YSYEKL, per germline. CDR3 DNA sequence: TGCGCCAGCACCCGCACGTCGCTAGCGGATACACTTCTGTTCTTC. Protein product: CASTRTSLADTLLFF.

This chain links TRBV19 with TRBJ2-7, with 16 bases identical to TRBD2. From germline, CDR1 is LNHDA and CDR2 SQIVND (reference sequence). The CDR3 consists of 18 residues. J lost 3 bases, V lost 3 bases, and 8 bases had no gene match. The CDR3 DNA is TGTGCCAGTAGTATTGGGACTAGCGGGAGGGCAGGAGTCTACGAGCAGTACTTC. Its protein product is CASSIGTSGRAGVYEQYF.

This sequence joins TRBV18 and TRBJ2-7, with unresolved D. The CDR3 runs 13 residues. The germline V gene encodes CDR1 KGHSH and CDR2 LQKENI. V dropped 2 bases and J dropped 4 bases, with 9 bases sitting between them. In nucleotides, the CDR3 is TGTGCCAGCTCACCAGGTCCAGTTTACGAGCAGTACTTC. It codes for CASSPGPVYEQYF.

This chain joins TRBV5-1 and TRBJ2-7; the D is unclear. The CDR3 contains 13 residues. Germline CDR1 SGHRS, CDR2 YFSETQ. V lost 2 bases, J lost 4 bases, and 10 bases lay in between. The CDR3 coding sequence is TGCGCCAGCAGCTTAACAAGCCCGTACGAGCAGTACTTC. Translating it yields CASSLTSPYEQYF. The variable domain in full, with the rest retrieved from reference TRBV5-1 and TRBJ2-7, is KAGVTQTPRYLIKTRGQQVTLSCSPISGHRSVSWYQQTPGQGLQFLFEYFSETQRNKGNFPGRFSGRQFSNSRSEMNVSTLELGDSALYLCASSLTSPYEQYFGPGTRLTVT.

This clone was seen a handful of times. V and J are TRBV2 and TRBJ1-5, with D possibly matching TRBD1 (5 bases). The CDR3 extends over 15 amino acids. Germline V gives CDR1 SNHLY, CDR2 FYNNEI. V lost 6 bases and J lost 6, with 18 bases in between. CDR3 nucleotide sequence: TGTGCCAGCAGCCACCCCGGGGATGGGGGTCAGCCCCAGCATTTT. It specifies CASSHPGDGGQPQHF.

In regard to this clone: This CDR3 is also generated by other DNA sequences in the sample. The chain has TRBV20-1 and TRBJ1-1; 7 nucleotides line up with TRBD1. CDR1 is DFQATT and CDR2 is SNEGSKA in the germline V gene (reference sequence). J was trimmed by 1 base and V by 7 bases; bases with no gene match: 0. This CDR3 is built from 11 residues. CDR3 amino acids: CSGQGNTEAFF. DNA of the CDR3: TGCAGTGGACAGGGGAACACTGAAGCTTTCTTT.

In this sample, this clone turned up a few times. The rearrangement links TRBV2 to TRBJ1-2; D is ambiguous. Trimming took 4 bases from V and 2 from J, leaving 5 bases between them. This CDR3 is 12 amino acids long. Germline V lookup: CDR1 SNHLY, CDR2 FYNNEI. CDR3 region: CASSGENYGYTF. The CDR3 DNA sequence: TGTGCCAGCAGTGGAGAGAACTATGGCTACACCTTC.

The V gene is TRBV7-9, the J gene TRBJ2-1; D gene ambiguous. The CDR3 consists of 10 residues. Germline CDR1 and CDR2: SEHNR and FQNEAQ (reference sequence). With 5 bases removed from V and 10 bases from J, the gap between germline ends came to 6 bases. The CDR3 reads CASSRIEQFF. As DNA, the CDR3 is TGTGCCAGCAGCCGAATCGAGCAGTTCTTC.

The CDR3 DNA reads as TGTGCCAGCACCCCCGGTCGAGTAGCCATGGGGAGGCAGTACTTC. This encodes CASTPGRVAMGRQYF. The V call is TRBV6-1, the J call TRBJ2-7; a weak D match, TRBD2 (5 bases). The V gene's germline CDR1 is MNHNS and CDR2 SASEGT. V was pared by 7 bases and J by 9 bases, with 25 bases between. This CDR3 has 15 residues.

This CDR3 is CASSQGTSGLASEQYF. In nucleotides, the CDR3 is TGTGCCAGCTCACAAGGGACATCGGGACTAGCGAGTGAGCAGTACTTC. This chain connects TRBV18 to TRBJ2-7; 10 bases agree with TRBD2. CDR3 length: 16 residues. Germline V gene sequence: CDR1 KGHSH, CDR2 LQKENI. Losses at the gene ends were 4 bases for V and 7 bases for J; bases not matched to a gene: 13.

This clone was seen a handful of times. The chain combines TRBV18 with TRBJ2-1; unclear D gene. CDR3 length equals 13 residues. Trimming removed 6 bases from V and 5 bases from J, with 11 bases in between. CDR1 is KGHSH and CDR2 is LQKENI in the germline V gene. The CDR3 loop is CASSPLRDNEQFF. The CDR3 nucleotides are TGTGCCAGCTCTCCCCTAAGAGACAATGAGCAGTTCTTC.

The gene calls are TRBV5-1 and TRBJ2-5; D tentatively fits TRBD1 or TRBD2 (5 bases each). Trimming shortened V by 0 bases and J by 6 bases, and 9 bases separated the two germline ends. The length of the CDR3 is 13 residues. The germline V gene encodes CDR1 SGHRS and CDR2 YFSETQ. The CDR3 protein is CASSLARGKTQYF. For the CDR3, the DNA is TGCGCCAGCAGCTTGGCGAGGGGTAAGACCCAGTACTTC.

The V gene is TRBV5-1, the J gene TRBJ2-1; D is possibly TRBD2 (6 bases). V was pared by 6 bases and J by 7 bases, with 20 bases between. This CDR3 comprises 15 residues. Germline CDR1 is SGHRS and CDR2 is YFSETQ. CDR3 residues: CASTSSGGMVNEQFF. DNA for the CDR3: TGCGCCAGCACCTCGAGTGGCGGGATGGTTAATGAGCAGTTCTTC.

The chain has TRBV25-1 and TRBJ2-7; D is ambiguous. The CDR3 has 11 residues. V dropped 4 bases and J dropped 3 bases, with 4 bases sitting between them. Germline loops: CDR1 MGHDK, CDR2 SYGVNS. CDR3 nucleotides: TGTGCCAGCAGTGCGAACTACGAGCAGTACTTC. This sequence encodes CASSANYEQYF.